One sample yielded the 23 T cell receptor beta chains listed below, sequenced in a study of long-term antiretroviral therapy in people with HIV. Assay version v3.0 of immunoSEQ was used, and it was run at survey level. Profiled with immunoSEQ multiplex PCR; TCRdb holds only in-frame clones, not every one. This repertoire shows roughly 27,000 clones, around 84% found once; its top ten account for approximately 9%. The starting material was unsorted PBMCs, obtained 2.3 years after starting antiretroviral therapy. These receptors originate from a man aged 35-49 years with HIV.

This chain joins TRBV14 and TRBJ2-7, with TRBD2 matching over 9 bases. Germline V gives CDR1 SGHDN, CDR2 FVKESK. This CDR3 spans 13 amino acids. The V and J ends lost 10 bases and 2 bases, in that order; junction bases with no gene match: 6. CDR3 in DNA: TGTGCCACCAAACCTAGCGGGACCTACGAGCAGTACTTC. Encoded protein: CATKPSGTYEQYF.

The V call is TRBV5-1, the J call TRBJ1-4; possibly TRBD1 for D (6 bases). Germline lookup yields CDR1 SGHRS and CDR2 YFSETQ. CDR3 length equals 14 residues. V was pared by 4 bases and J by 10 bases, with 17 bases between. In DNA, the CDR3 is TGCGCCAGCAGCGACAGACAGGCGGGGGGAAAACTGTTTTTT. It codes for CASSDRQAGGKLFF.

The rearrangement uses TRBV11-1 and TRBJ2-3, with D possibly being TRBD1 (5 bases). Germline V gene lookup returns CDR1 SGHAT and CDR2 FQDESV (reference sequence). The V gene lost 1 base and the J gene lost 6 bases, with 14 bases spanning the gap. This CDR3 has 15 amino acids. CDR3 sequence: CASSLGQTFRDTQYF. The CDR3 DNA sequence: TGTGCCAGCAGCTTAGGACAGACTTTCAGGGATACGCAGTATTTT.

The chain joins TRBV10-3 to TRBJ1-4; 11 nucleotides match TRBD1. The CDR3 runs 15 residues. Germline V gene data show CDR1 as ENHRY and CDR2 as SYGVKD. V lost 10 bases and J lost 6; bases outside the gene matches: 10. The CDR3 DNA follows: TGTGCCACCCGGACAGGGGGCGGAGAGGATGAAAAACTGTTTTTT. Translating it yields CATRTGGGEDEKLFF.

The chain combines TRBV11-3 with TRBJ1-1; TRBD1 matches at 7 bases. The germline gives CDR1 SGHNT, CDR2 YENEEA. The ends lost 6 bases at V and 3 bases at J; junction bases unmatched: 10. This CDR3 has 15 residues. Written as DNA, the CDR3 is TGTGCCAGCAGTTACAACAGGGGATTTTACACTGAAGCTTTCTTT. Its translation is CASSYNRGFYTEAFF.

The chain carries TRBV15 and TRBJ1-4; 7 nucleotides agree with TRBD1. The CDR3 is 15 amino acids. V lost 3 bases, J lost 2 bases, and 3 bases stayed unmatched. CDR1 and CDR2 (germline): LNHNV, YYDKDF (reference sequence). The CDR3 DNA follows: TGTGCCACCAGCAGTCCGACAGGGACTAATGAAAAACTGTTTTTT. Amino acids: CATSSPTGTNEKLFF.

This clone was recorded once. The chain combines TRBV7-9 with TRBJ2-5; 7 bases are a match to TRBD1. V lost 5 bases, J lost 5 bases, and 11 bases stayed unmatched. This CDR3 comprises 15 residues. Germline V gives CDR1 SEHNR, CDR2 FQNEAQ (reference sequence). The CDR3 here is CASSPQGGLGETQYF. The CDR3, as DNA: TGTGCCAGCAGCCCACAAGGGGGCTTGGGGGAGACCCAGTACTTC.

V gene TRBV6-6 combines with J gene TRBJ2-1; no clear D. Germline values: CDR1 MNHNY, CDR2 SVGAGI (reference sequence). The V and J ends lost 3 bases and 2 bases respectively, with 5 bases between them. There are 13 residues in the CDR3. The CDR3 DNA is TGTGCCAGCAGTTATAAAACCTACAATGAGCAGTTCTTC. This translates into CASSYKTYNEQFF.

The chain links TRBV10-1 to TRBJ2-7; TRBD2 matches 7 bases. V shed 0 bases and J 7 bases; nucleotides not matched to a gene: 9. CDR1 WNHNN and CDR2 SYGVQD come from the germline V gene (reference sequence). CDR3 length: 15 residues. CDR3 DNA: TGCGCCAGCAGTGAGTCGAGAACTCCGGGGGGAGAGCAGTACTTC. It encodes CASSESRTPGGEQYF.

This clone appeared a few times. Written as DNA, the CDR3 is TGCAGTGCGACAGCTTACACTGAAGCTTTCTTT. As protein: CSATAYTEAFF. This chain connects TRBV20-1 to TRBJ1-1; D is possibly TRBD1 (5 bases). The V gene's germline CDR1 is DFQATT and CDR2 SNEGSKA (reference sequence). This CDR3 comprises 11 residues. The V end lost 6 bases, the J end lost 3 bases, and 8 bases lay between the germline ends.

This chain joins TRBV19 and TRBJ2-1, with 11 bases lining up with TRBD2. CDR3 length: 15 residues. Germline loops: CDR1 LNHDA, CDR2 SQIVND (reference sequence). The trim removed 11 bases at V and 10 bases at J, leaving 16 bases unmatched. CDR3 region: CADHSGRVPRKEQFF. CDR3 DNA sequence: TGTGCCGATCATAGCGGGAGGGTACCTAGGAAAGAGCAGTTCTTC.

The gene calls are TRBV2 and TRBJ1-2; weak D call: TRBD1 (6 bases). Germline V gene data show CDR1 as SNHLY and CDR2 as FYNNEI. The V end lost 6 bases, the J end lost 4 bases, and 15 bases lay between the germline ends. CDR3 length equals 14 residues. This CDR3 is CASRNRDRVYGYTF. CDR3 nucleotides: TGTGCCAGCAGAAACAGGGACCGCGTCTATGGCTACACCTTC. The variable domain in full, with the rest retrieved from reference TRBV2 and TRBJ1-2, is EPEVTQTPSHQVTQMGQEVILRCVPISNHLYFYWYRQILGQKVEFLVSFYNNEISEKSEIFDDQFSVERPDGSNFTLKIRSTKLEDSAMYFCASRNRDRVYGYTFGSGTRLTVV.

This sequence joins TRBV5-1 and TRBJ1-2; D not resolved. The V gene lost 0 bases and the J gene lost 4 bases, with 7 bases spanning the gap. Germline V CDR1 and CDR2: SGHRS, YFSETQ. The CDR3 runs to 13 residues. The CDR3 region is CASSLDGIYGYTF. The CDR3 DNA reads as TGCGCCAGCAGCTTGGACGGGATCTATGGCTACACCTTC.

This clone showed up just once. The J gene is TRBJ2-1, the V gene TRBV18; maybe TRBD2 (6 bases). The CDR3 extends over 15 amino acids. Between the trimmed V and J ends, which lost 0 bases and 5 bases, there was a span of 11 bases. CDR1 is KGHSH, CDR2 LQKENI, per germline. The CDR3 DNA follows: TGTGCCAGCTCACCACCGGCGGGATACCACAATGAGCAGTTCTTC. Translating gives CASSPPAGYHNEQFF.

The chain uses TRBV15 and TRBJ1-5; possibly TRBD1 for D (6 bases). From germline, CDR1 is LNHNV and CDR2 YYDKDF (reference sequence). Trimming took off 6 bases at V and 5 bases at J, with 14 bases between the two ends. The CDR3 is 14 residues long. The CDR3 sequence is CATRRGGDDQPQHF. CDR3 nucleotide sequence: TGTGCCACCAGGAGGGGGGGCGACGATCAGCCCCAGCATTTT.

V usage is TRBV7-3 and J usage is TRBJ2-7; 8 bases are a match to TRBD1. Per the germline V gene, CDR1 is SGHTA and CDR2 is FQGTGA. V dropped 1 base and J dropped 2; count of bases not matched to a gene: 4. CDR3 length equals 15 residues. CDR3 in amino acids: CASSLSAGGTYEQYF. The CDR3 DNA follows: TGTGCCAGCAGCTTAAGCGCAGGGGGCACCTACGAGCAGTACTTC.

V and J are TRBV2 and TRBJ2-2; TRBD1 or TRBD2 may be the D gene (6 bases each). Trimming removed 3 bases from V and 3 bases from J, with 11 bases in between. CDR1 and CDR2 from the germline V gene are SNHLY and FYNNEI. The CDR3 sequence is 15 residues long. The CDR3 region has the DNA TGTGCCAGCAGTGAGGCCGGGGGCGACACCGGGGAGCTGTTTTTT. It is translated as CASSEAGGDTGELFF. The whole variable domain, remainder taken from reference TRBV2 and TRBJ2-2, is EPEVTQTPSHQVTQMGQEVILRCVPISNHLYFYWYRQILGQKVEFLVSFYNNEISEKSEIFDDQFSVERPDGSNFTLKIRSTKLEDSAMYFCASSEAGGDTGELFFGEGSRLTVL.

The rearrangement uses TRBV19 and TRBJ2-1; D perhaps matches TRBD2 (6 bases). The CDR3 is 16 amino acids. Germline V gene data show CDR1 as LNHDA and CDR2 as SQIVND (reference sequence). The V gene lost 0 bases and the J gene lost 7 bases, with 16 bases spanning the gap. In nucleotides, the CDR3 is TGTGCCAGTAGTATAGATGCGGGAAGGGGACCGAATGAGCAGTTCTTC. It translates to CASSIDAGRGPNEQFF.

The V gene is TRBV19, the J gene TRBJ1-2; 8 bases agree with TRBD1. This CDR3 region has 16 residues. The ends lost 6 bases at V and 4 bases at J; junction bases unmatched: 13. Germline V gives CDR1 LNHDA, CDR2 SQIVND (reference sequence). The CDR3 DNA sequence: TGTGCCAGTAGCCAAAATCGCGGACAGGGTGCCTATGGCTACACCTTC. Translating gives CASSQNRGQGAYGYTF.

The chain uses TRBV2 and TRBJ2-7; 11 nucleotides agree with TRBD2. The CDR3 runs to 19 residues. J gave up 3 bases and V 6 bases, and 19 bases lay outside the gene matches. CDR1 and CDR2 from the germline V gene are SNHLY and FYNNEI. The CDR3 sequence: CASSDVSGTSGPLRYEQYF. CDR3 DNA sequence: TGTGCCAGCAGCGACGTATCCGGGACTAGCGGACCCCTTCGCTACGAGCAGTACTTC. Looking up the rest from reference TRBV2 and TRBJ2-7 gives the full variable domain: EPEVTQTPSHQVTQMGQEVILRCVPISNHLYFYWYRQILGQKVEFLVSFYNNEISEKSEIFDDQFSVERPDGSNFTLKIRSTKLEDSAMYFCASSDVSGTSGPLRYEQYFGPGTRLTVT.

This sequence joins TRBV10-3 and TRBJ2-7; a weak D match, TRBD2 (6 bases). Germline V gene lookup returns CDR1 ENHRY and CDR2 SYGVKD. CDR3 size: 14 residues. Trimming took off 5 bases at V and 0 bases at J, with 11 bases between the two ends. This CDR3 is CAISRLEASYEQYF. CDR3 bases: TGTGCCATCAGTCGACTAGAAGCCTCCTACGAGCAGTACTTC.

V and J are TRBV7-2 and TRBJ2-3; D is possibly TRBD2 (5 bases). V was pared by 0 bases and J by 2 bases, with 6 bases between. The CDR3 covers 14 residues. Germline-derived CDR1 and CDR2 are SGHTA and FQGNSA. CDR3 sequence reads: CASSLAGATDTQYF. The CDR3 DNA reads as TGTGCCAGCAGCTTAGCGGGAGCCACAGATACGCAGTATTTT. Together with reference TRBV7-2 and TRBJ2-3, the CDR3 gives the full variable domain: GAGVSQSPSNKVTEKGKDVELRCDPISGHTALYWYRQSLGQGLEFLIYFQGNSAPDKSGLPSDRFSAERTGGSVSTLTIQRTQQEDSAVYLCASSLAGATDTQYFGPGTRLTVL.

The rearrangement links TRBV10-2 to TRBJ2-1; 8 bases align to TRBD1. CDR1 is WSHSY and CDR2 is SAAADI in the germline V gene. The length of the CDR3 is 15 residues. V shed 0 bases, J shed 6 bases, and the junction held 4 bases outside the gene matches. This CDR3 is CASSESRQGFNEQFF. DNA of the CDR3: TGCGCCAGCAGTGAGTCGCGACAGGGGTTCAATGAGCAGTTCTTC.